Below are 10 T cell receptor beta chains sequenced from a single sample in a study of tumor-infiltrating lymphocytes in primary liver carcinoma. In addition to blood RNA drawn from unsorted whole blood, germline DNA was extracted. Total RNA (approximately 500 ng) served as template for TCR beta cDNA synthesis primed by a constant-region primer. ARM-PCR, slightly modified, supplied the TCR beta libraries through three nested multiplex PCR rounds. Researchers ran the first two PCR rounds for around 10 cycles each with TRBV1-TRBV30 forward primers and a C-beta reverse primer. TCRdb fed the multiplex PCR reads into MiXCR, producing one record per CDR3 protein. The sample lists approximately 300,000 distinct CDR3 sequences, around three fifths occurring once. The specimen was peripheral blood. The receptor source for this set is a man between 35 and 55 years old with primary liver carcinoma and hepatitis B virus infection.

This clonotype showed up just once. Germline is not matched at one junction end, which may reflect a read error. The J gene is TRBJ2-3, the V gene TRBV4-2; no reliable D call. The J call may not be correct, given that the DNA end is closer to TRBJ1-5. Germline CDR1 LGHNA, CDR2 YNFKEQ. The CDR3 covers 15 residues. CDR3 loop: CASSQGSAETDTQHF. The CDR3 nucleotides read TGTGCCAGTAGCCAAGGTTCCGCAGAAACAGATACGCAGCATTTT.

The gene calls are TRBV7-8 and TRBJ1-4; 9 nucleotides match TRBD1. In germline, CDR1 is SGHVS, CDR2 FQNEAQ. The V segment lost 1 base and the J segment 7 bases; nucleotides outside the gene matches: 1. CDR3 length: 14 amino acids. The CDR3 spells CASSLGTGVEKLFF. The DNA of the CDR3 is TGTGCCAGCAGCTTAGGGACAGGGGTTGAAAAACTGTTTTTT.

A note on this clonotype: An end of the junction does not agree with germline; a read error may underlie this. The chain employs TRBV11-2 and TRBJ2-2; 7 nucleotides line up with TRBD2. Germline loops: CDR1 SGHAT, CDR2 FQNNGV. This CDR3 is built from 14 residues. CDR3 coding DNA: TGTGCCAGCAGATTAGCGGGCTTTGGCGGGGAGCTGTTTTTT. This codes for CASRLAGFGGELFF.

The gene calls are TRBV4-2 and TRBJ2-7; TRBD2 is a possible D gene (6 bases). Trimming took 4 bases from V and 0 from J, leaving 22 bases between them. Germline V gene data show CDR1 as LGHNA and CDR2 as YNFKEQ. This CDR3 region has 18 residues. The CDR3 spells CASSPRLSGESDSYEQYF. CDR3 sequence (DNA): TGTGCCAGCAGCCCTAGACTATCGGGAGAGTCGGACTCCTACGAGCAGTACTTC.

Note on this clonotype: This sequence may be a read error, since a much larger clone differs from it by one base. The rearrangement joins TRBV6-6 to TRBJ2-1, with TRBD2 identical over 7 bases. Trimming cost V 7 bases and J 9 bases; bases outside gene matches: 6. The CDR3 runs to 12 residues. CDR1 and CDR2 from the germline V gene are MNHNY and SVGAGI (reference sequence). CDR3 region: CASTREGSEQFF. Here the CDR3 DNA reads TGTGCCAGCACCAGGGAGGGCAGTGAGCAGTTCTTC.

As regards this clonotype: At one boundary the junction diverges from the germline segment, which might be a read error. J is TRBJ2-1 and V is TRBV6-6; 7 bases match TRBD1. Germline-derived CDR1 and CDR2 are MNHNY and SVGAGI (reference sequence). This CDR3 has 15 amino acids. The CDR3: CASCYPTGLDNERFF. As DNA, the CDR3 is TGTGCCAGCTGTTACCCGACAGGGTTGGACAATGAGCGGTTCTTC.

This clonotype was seen at least ten times. J is TRBJ2-3 and V is TRBV6-2 or TRBV6-3; D call uncertain. The germline V gene has CDR1 MNHEY and CDR2 SVGEGT. The ends were cut back, 5 bases at V and 4 bases at J, with 13 bases in the middle. This CDR3 region has 14 residues. CDR3 in DNA: TGTGCCAGCAGTCCCGGCCGAATGCCAGATACGCAGTATTTT. Translation gives CASSPGRMPDTQYF.

On this clonotype: A much larger clone lies one base from this, so it may be a read error. The chain has TRBV10-3 and TRBJ2-7; 8 bases are shared with TRBD2. Germline lookup yields CDR1 ENHRY and CDR2 SYGVKD. The CDR3 runs 14 residues. CDR3 region: CAVSESGGIDEQYF. The DNA of the CDR3 is TGTGCCGTCAGTGAGTCGGGGGGGATCGACGAGCAGTACTTC.

Note on this clonotype: A much larger clone lies a single base off, so this may be a read error. The missing conserved phenylalanine or tryptophan at the end of this CDR3 makes a read error likely. The chain joins TRBV6-2 or TRBV6-3 to TRBJ2-7; 9 positions match TRBD2. There are 19 residues in the CDR3. Germline CDR1 is MNHEY and CDR2 is SVGEGT. With V trimmed by 6 bases and J by 2 bases, 20 bases remained unmatched. The CDR3: CASRGGPSGILGPAYEQYI. The CDR3 nucleotides read TGTGCCAGCAGGGGAGGGCCTAGCGGGATCCTCGGTCCAGCCTACGAGCAGTACATC.

About this clonotype itself: It may be a read error: a sequence one base away is much more abundant. The CDR3 here is CASSQDMVTGKGTQYF. The DNA for the CDR3 is TGCGCCAGCAGCCAAGATATGGTCACAGGGAAGGGTACGCAGTATTTT. This sequence joins TRBV4-3 and TRBJ2-3, with D perhaps TRBD1 (6 bases). Germline V gene data show CDR1 as LGHNA and CDR2 as YSLEER. There are 16 residues in the CDR3. Trimming stripped 0 bases from V and 8 bases from J, with 18 bases between.